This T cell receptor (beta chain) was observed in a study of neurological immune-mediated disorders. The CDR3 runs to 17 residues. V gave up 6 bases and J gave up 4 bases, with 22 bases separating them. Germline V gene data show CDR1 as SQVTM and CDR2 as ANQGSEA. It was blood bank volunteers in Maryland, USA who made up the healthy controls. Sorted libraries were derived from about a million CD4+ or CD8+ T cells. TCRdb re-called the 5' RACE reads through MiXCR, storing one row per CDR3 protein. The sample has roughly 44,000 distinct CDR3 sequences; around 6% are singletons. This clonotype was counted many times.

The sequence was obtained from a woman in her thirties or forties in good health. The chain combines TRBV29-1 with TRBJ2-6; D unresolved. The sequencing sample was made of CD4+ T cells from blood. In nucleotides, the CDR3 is TGCAGCGTCATAGGCAGACGTGGACCTGGGGGGGCCAACGTCCTGACTTTC. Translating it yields CSVIGRRGPGGANVLTF.